The 18 T cell receptor beta chains below come from one sample, sequenced in a study of T-cell reconstitution after alpha-beta-depleted transplantation in children (dated by TCRdb to the mid-2010s). According to the study, the label for this sample's treatment or condition signals: allogeneic hematopoietic cell transplantation with graft depleted of TCRalphabeta T cells and CD19 B cells. The library was produced with PCR. For sequencing, an Illumina HiSeq 2500 was employed. TCR libraries were prepared with molecular barcoding, using unique molecular identifiers to normalize TCRbeta repertoire quantification. TCRdb reran the public reads through fastp at Q25 and MiXCR, keeping productive beta chains. Each entry merges the rows of one CDR3 protein and shows their most common DNA and genes. This sample gives hundreds of thousands of distinct CDR3 sequences in total; approximately 17% of them show up just once. The top ten clones comprise 43% of the sample.

The sequenced sample was PBMCs, mostly from graft donor cells, obtained 360 days after TCRalphabeta/CD19-depleted stem cell transplant. The receptor source for this set is a male patient between 2 and 9 years old who had a stem cell transplant for acute lymphoblastic leukemia, so the T cells may come from the graft donor.

The chain couples TRBV12-3 or TRBV12-4 to TRBJ1-5; D is unclear. The CDR3 is made up of 16 amino acids. Trimming cost V 3 bases and J 2 bases, with 14 bases left between them. The CDR3 reads CASSFGQTWGNQPQHF. The DNA for the CDR3 is TGTGCCAGCAGTTTTGGGCAGACCTGGGGCAATCAGCCCCAGCATTTT.

The rearrangement links TRBV20-1 to TRBJ2-3, with 7 bases identical to TRBD2. Looked up from germline, CDR1 is DFQATT and CDR2 is SNEGSKA (reference sequence). This CDR3 region has 10 residues. The CDR3 loop is CSAGEDTQYF. For the CDR3, the DNA is TGCAGCGCGGGAGAAGATACGCAGTATTTT.

This clonotype was seen a few times. The chain couples TRBV2 to TRBJ2-1; 8 bases are shared with TRBD2. CDR1 is SNHLY, CDR2 FYNNEI, per germline. The CDR3 has 17 residues. After removal of 7 bases from V and 0 bases from J, the junction contained 11 bases not matched to a gene. The chain's CDR3 is CASTSSPGLVSYNEQFF. As DNA, the CDR3 is TGTGCCAGCACCTCGAGCCCGGGACTAGTCTCCTACAATGAGCAGTTCTTC.

The rearrangement links TRBV20-1 to TRBJ1-6; possibly TRBD1 for D (6 bases). V was shortened by 3 bases and J by 7 bases, with 16 bases between the two germline ends. CDR3 size: 15 residues. Germline V lookup: CDR1 DFQATT, CDR2 SNEGSKA (reference sequence). Written as DNA, the CDR3 is TGCAGTGCTAGTCAGGGGTTACTCCAAAATTCACCCCTCCACTTT. Translated, it gives CSASQGLLQNSPLHF.

This clonotype was detected many times. CDR3 in amino acids: CASRRAGTGGSYEQYF. CDR3 DNA: TGTGCCAGCAGAAGAGCCGGGACAGGGGGCTCCTACGAGCAGTACTTC. The rearrangement links TRBV7-2 to TRBJ2-7, with TRBD1 matching over 11 bases. The CDR3 runs to 16 residues. V lost 6 bases, J lost 0 bases, and 7 bases stayed unmatched. Looked up from germline, CDR1 is SGHTA and CDR2 is FQGNSA.

This clonotype appeared a few times. The chain recombines TRBV20-1 with TRBJ2-1; possible D gene TRBD2, 6 bases. CDR3 length: 21 residues. The germline V and J ends were trimmed by 4 bases and 0 bases, with 31 bases remaining between them. Looked up from germline, CDR1 is DFQATT and CDR2 is SNEGSKA (reference sequence). This CDR3 is CSAIRITGSGQLFSSYNEQFF. CDR3 nucleotide sequence: TGCAGTGCTATCCGGATTACGGGTAGCGGACAACTATTTAGCTCCTACAATGAGCAGTTCTTC.

This clonotype was observed a few times. This chain connects TRBV12-3 or TRBV12-4 to TRBJ1-6; D is unclear. Trimming removed 3 bases from V and 10 bases from J, with 7 bases in between. The CDR3 covers 12 residues. In DNA, the CDR3 is TGTGCCAGCAGTTTGTCTGACTCACCCCTCCACTTT. Encoded protein: CASSLSDSPLHF.

This clonotype occurred a few times. This sequence joins TRBV30 and TRBJ1-4; no clear D gene. CDR1 is GTSNPN, CDR2 SVGIG, per germline (reference sequence). The CDR3 totals 13 residues. V was cut by 8 bases and J by 8 bases, with 18 bases left in between. The CDR3 is CALASTRIEKLFF. CDR3 DNA sequence: TGTGCCCTGGCTTCTACCCGAATCGAAAAACTGTTTTTT.

The chain combines TRBV12-3 or TRBV12-4 with TRBJ1-4; D remains ambiguous. Trimming left V 4 bases short and J 0 bases short, with 9 bases between. This CDR3 has 15 amino acids. CDR3 region: CASSSREATNEKLFF. The CDR3 region has the DNA TGTGCCAGCAGTTCCCGGGAGGCAACTAATGAAAAACTGTTTTTT.

The chain uses TRBV11-2 and TRBJ2-3; 11 bases fit TRBD2. This CDR3 has 16 amino acids. Trimming took 3 bases from V and 1 from J; bases not matched to a gene: 3. Germline V CDR1 and CDR2: SGHAT, FQNNGV. CDR3 protein: CASSFQLAGGTDTQYF. As DNA, the CDR3 is TGTGCCAGCAGCTTTCAACTAGCGGGGGGCACAGATACGCAGTATTTT. Variable domain in full (rest from reference TRBV11-2 and TRBJ2-3): EAGVAQSPRYKIIEKRQSVAFWCNPISGHATLYWYQQILGQGPKLLIQFQNNGVVDDSQLPKDRFSAERLKGVDSTLKIQPAKLEDSAVYLCASSFQLAGGTDTQYFGPGTRLTVL.

This clonotype was counted only a few times. The chain recombines TRBV14 with TRBJ2-1; TRBD1 aligns across 11 bases. The germline V gene has CDR1 SGHDN and CDR2 FVKESK. The CDR3 contains 16 residues. Trimming at V came to 0 bases and at J to 6 bases, leaving 4 bases not matched to a gene. The DNA of the CDR3 is TGTGCCAGCAGCCAAGACCTAGGGACAGGGGGCAATGAGCAGTTCTTC. The encoded protein is CASSQDLGTGGNEQFF.

This clonotype was observed a few times. The V gene is TRBV7-9, the J gene TRBJ2-6; tentative D call: TRBD2 (5 bases). There are 15 residues in the CDR3. Trimming pared 5 bases from V and 1 base from J, leaving 9 bases between. The V gene's germline CDR1 is SEHNR and CDR2 FQNEAQ (reference sequence). CDR3 region: CASSKRRSGANVLTF. Written as DNA, the CDR3 is TGTGCCAGCAGCAAAAGGAGGTCTGGGGCCAACGTCCTGACTTTC.

This clonotype occurred many times. The CDR3 sequence is CSVGTSGNTIYF. CDR3 bases: TGCAGTGTGGGCACCTCTGGAAACACCATATATTTT. J is TRBJ1-3 and V is TRBV29-1; D ambiguous. This CDR3 has 12 amino acids. Germline loops: CDR1 SQVTM, CDR2 ANQGSEA.

The chain carries TRBV6-5 and TRBJ1-3; D gene unclear. Trimming removed 2 bases at V and 2 bases at J, with 16 bases between. The CDR3 runs to 17 residues. Germline values: CDR1 MNHEY, CDR2 SVGAGI. CDR3 in amino acids: CASSYRGPGGPGNTIYF. CDR3 bases: TGTGCCAGCAGTTACCGTGGTCCCGGAGGACCTGGAAACACCATATATTTT.

This sequence joins TRBV12-3 or TRBV12-4 and TRBJ1-5; no clear D gene. V was clipped by 2 bases and J by 5 bases, with 7 bases between them. The CDR3 totals 13 residues. The CDR3 sequence: CASSLIQDQPQHF. CDR3 nucleotide sequence: TGTGCCAGCAGTTTAATCCAAGATCAGCCCCAGCATTTT.

This clonotype was seen a few times. This rearrangement joins TRBV2 to TRBJ2-5; D is unclear. The CDR3 covers 13 residues. Per the germline V gene, CDR1 is SNHLY and CDR2 is FYNNEI. Trimming pared 4 bases from V and 5 bases from J, leaving 11 bases between. CDR3 nucleotides: TGTGCCAGCAGTGGCAAGACCTCGGAGACCCAGTACTTC. Translation: CASSGKTSETQYF.

This clonotype was observed many times. The rearrangement joins TRBV12-3 or TRBV12-4 to TRBJ2-2; tentative D call: TRBD1 (6 bases). The germline V and J ends were trimmed by 6 bases and 6 bases, with 11 bases remaining between them. CDR3 length: 13 residues. CDR3 residues: CASRPGVAGELFF. The CDR3 DNA sequence: TGTGCCAGCAGACCAGGGGTTGCCGGGGAGCTGTTTTTT.

This clonotype occurred a few times. The rearrangement joins TRBV2 to TRBJ2-1; no reliable D call. The CDR3 totals 17 residues. V was clipped by 2 bases and J by 0 bases, with 14 bases between them. CDR1 is SNHLY, CDR2 FYNNEI, per germline. Here the CDR3 reads CASSELIGRYSYNEQFF. For the CDR3, the DNA is TGTGCCAGCAGTGAATTAATAGGGCGGTACTCCTACAATGAGCAGTTCTTC.